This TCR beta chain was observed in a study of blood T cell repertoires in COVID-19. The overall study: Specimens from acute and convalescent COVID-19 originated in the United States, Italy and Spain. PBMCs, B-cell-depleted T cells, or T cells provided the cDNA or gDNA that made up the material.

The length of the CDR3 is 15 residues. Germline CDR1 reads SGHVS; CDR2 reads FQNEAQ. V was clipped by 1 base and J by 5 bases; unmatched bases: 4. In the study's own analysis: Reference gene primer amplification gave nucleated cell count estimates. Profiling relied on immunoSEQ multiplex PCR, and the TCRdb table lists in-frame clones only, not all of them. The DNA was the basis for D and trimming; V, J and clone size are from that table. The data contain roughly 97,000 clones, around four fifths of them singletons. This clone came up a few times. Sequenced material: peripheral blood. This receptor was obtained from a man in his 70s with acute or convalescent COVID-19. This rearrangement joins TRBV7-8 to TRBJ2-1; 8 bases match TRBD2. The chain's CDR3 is CASSLESGRNNEQFF. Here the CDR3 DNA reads TGTGCCAGCAGCTTAGAAAGCGGGAGAAACAATGAGCAGTTCTTC.